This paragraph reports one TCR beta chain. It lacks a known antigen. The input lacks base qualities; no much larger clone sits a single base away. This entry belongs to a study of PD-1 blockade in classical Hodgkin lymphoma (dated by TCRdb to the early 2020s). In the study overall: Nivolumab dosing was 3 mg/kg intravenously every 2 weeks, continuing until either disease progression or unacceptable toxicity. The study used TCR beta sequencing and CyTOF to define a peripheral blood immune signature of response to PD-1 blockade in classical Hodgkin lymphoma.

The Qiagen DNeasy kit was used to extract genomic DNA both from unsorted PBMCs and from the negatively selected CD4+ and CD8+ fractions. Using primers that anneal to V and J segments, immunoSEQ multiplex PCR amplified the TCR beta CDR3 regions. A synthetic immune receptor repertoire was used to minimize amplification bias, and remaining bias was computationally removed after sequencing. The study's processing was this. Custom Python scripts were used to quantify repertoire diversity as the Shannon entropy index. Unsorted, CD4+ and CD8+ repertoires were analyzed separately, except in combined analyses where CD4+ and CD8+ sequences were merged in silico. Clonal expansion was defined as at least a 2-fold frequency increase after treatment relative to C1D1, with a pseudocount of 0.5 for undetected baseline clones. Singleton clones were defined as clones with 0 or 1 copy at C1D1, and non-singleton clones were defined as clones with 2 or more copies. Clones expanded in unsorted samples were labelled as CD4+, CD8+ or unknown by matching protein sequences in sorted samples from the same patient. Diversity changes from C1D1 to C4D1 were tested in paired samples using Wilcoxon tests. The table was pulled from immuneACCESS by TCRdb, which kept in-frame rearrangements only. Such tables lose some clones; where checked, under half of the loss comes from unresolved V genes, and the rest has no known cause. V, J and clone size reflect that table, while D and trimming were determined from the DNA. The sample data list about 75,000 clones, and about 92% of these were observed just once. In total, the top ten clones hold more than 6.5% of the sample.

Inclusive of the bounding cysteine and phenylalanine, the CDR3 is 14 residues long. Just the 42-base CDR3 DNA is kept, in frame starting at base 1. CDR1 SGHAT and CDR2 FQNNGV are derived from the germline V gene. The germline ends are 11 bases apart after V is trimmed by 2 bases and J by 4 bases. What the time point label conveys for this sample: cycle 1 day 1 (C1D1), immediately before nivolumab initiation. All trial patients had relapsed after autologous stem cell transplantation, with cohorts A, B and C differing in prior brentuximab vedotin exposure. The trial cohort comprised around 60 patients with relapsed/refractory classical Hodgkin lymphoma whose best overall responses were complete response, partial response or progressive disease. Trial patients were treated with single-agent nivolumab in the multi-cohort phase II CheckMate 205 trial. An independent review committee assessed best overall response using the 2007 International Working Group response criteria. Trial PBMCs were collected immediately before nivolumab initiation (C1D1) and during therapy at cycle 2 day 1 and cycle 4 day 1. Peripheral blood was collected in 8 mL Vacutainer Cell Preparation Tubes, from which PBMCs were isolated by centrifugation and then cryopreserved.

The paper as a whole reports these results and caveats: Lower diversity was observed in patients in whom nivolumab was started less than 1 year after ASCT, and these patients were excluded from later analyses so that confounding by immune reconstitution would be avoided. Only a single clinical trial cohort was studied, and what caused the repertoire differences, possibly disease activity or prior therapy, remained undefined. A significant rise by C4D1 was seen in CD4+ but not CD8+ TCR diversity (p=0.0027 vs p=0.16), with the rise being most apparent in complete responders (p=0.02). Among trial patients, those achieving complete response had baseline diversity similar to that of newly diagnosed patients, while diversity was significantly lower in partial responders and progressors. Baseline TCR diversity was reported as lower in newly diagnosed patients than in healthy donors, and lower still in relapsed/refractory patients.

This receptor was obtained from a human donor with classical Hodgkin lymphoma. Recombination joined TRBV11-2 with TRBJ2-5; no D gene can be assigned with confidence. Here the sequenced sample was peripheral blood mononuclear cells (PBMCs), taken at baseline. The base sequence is TGTGCCAGCAGCTTATTTGGGGTCGTAGAGACCCAGTACTTC. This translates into CASSLFGVVETQYF.